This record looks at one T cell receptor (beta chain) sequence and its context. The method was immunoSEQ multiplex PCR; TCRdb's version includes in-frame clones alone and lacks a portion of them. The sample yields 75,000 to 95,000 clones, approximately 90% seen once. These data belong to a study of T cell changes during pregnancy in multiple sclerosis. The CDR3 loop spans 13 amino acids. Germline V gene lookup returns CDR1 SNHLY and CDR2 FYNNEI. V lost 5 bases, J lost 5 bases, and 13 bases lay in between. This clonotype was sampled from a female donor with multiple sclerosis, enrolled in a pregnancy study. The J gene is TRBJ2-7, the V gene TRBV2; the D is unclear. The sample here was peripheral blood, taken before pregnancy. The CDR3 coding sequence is TGTGCCAGCAGTTCACCCACATCCGACGAGCAGTACTTC. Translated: CASSSPTSDEQYF.